The next 24 T cell receptor beta chains were all read from a single sample in a study of cytomegalovirus exposure and HLA in healthy donors. PCR employed 60 Vbeta and 13 Jbeta primers. Some clones are missing from TCRdb's copy, which holds only in-frame ones; the method was immunoSEQ multiplex PCR. Of tens of thousands of clones listed, almost 70% are singletons. Source material: PBMCs. The receptors originated from a man in his thirties or forties in good health and CMV-seronegative.

Points on this clone: Its ends do not fully match the called genes, so a read error is possible. The V and J genes are TRBV10-3 and TRBJ2-3; D is unclear. Germline V gene lookup returns CDR1 ENHRY and CDR2 SYGVKD. The CDR3 is made up of 14 amino acids. For the CDR3, the DNA is TGTGCCATCAGTGAGGTGGTTAGCAGAGATACGCAGTATTTT. Translating gives CAISEVVSRDTQYF.

The chain uses TRBV18 and TRBJ1-1; D possibly corresponds to TRBD1 (6 bases). The CDR3 has 14 residues. The V end was cut by 6 bases, the J end by 0 bases, with 11 bases between. CDR1 KGHSH and CDR2 LQKENI come from the germline V gene. The CDR3 coding sequence is TGTGCCAGCTCCCGACAGGTCTTGAACACTGAAGCTTTCTTT. This sequence encodes CASSRQVLNTEAFF.

This clone was detected only a few times. V is TRBV4-1 and J is TRBJ2-4, with 9 bases identical to TRBD1. J gave up 7 bases and V 2 bases, and 9 bases lay outside the gene matches. Germline CDR1 reads MGHRA; CDR2 reads YSYEKL. This CDR3 has 16 amino acids. DNA for the CDR3: TGCGCCAGCAGCCAAAGTAACAGGGGGCTGTCGAACATTCAGTACTTC. This codes for CASSQSNRGLSNIQYF.

The chain joins TRBV29-1 to TRBJ1-2; D possibly corresponds to TRBD1 (5 bases). V shed 5 bases and J shed 7 bases, with 17 bases lying between them. Germline V lookup: CDR1 SQVTM, CDR2 ANQGSEA. The CDR3 has 13 residues. The CDR3 protein is CSVRQTHGGGYTF. The CDR3 DNA is TGCAGCGTTCGCCAGACCCACGGGGGTGGCTACACCTTC.

The chain uses TRBV28 and TRBJ2-2; D perhaps matches TRBD2 (5 bases). The CDR3 length is 14 residues. Trimming removed 6 bases from V and 4 bases from J, with 12 bases in between. The germline gives CDR1 MDHEN, CDR2 SYDVKM. CDR3 sequence reads: CASSLTRGTGELFF. CDR3 sequence (DNA): TGTGCCAGCAGCTTAACACGGGGCACCGGGGAGCTGTTTTTT.

This clone was counted a few times. The chain combines TRBV5-1 with TRBJ1-1; TRBD1 agrees at 7 bases. CDR1 and CDR2 from the germline V gene are SGHRS and YFSETQ. The CDR3 length is 14 residues. The J segment lost 1 base and the V segment lost 4 bases, leaving 4 bases of the junction unmatched. This CDR3 reads CASSRGTANTEAFF. As DNA, the CDR3 is TGCGCCAGCAGCCGGGGGACAGCGAACACTGAAGCTTTCTTT. Filled out from reference TRBV5-1 and TRBJ1-1, the complete variable domain reads KAGVTQTPRYLIKTRGQQVTLSCSPISGHRSVSWYQQTPGQGLQFLFEYFSETQRNKGNFPGRFSGRQFSNSRSEMNVSTLELGDSALYLCASSRGTANTEAFFGQGTRLTVV.

The rearrangement links TRBV6-5 to TRBJ2-7; 7 bases fit TRBD1. The germline V gene encodes CDR1 MNHEY and CDR2 SVGAGI. The CDR3 runs 14 residues. V was pared by 6 bases and J by 3 bases, with 8 bases of the junction left unmatched. In DNA form, the CDR3 reads TGTGCCAGCAGCCTACGCCGGGACAGCTACGAGCAGTACTTC. Translated, it gives CASSLRRDSYEQYF.

The chain employs TRBV5-4 and TRBJ2-7, with D possibly matching TRBD1 (6 bases). Deletions cut 5 bases from V and 2 bases from J, with 20 bases between. Germline values: CDR1 SGHNT, CDR2 YYREEE (reference sequence). The CDR3 runs to 16 residues. The CDR3 nucleotides are TGTGCCAGCAGAGCGAATGTAGCAGGGGCACCCTACGAGCAGTACTTC. The encoded protein is CASRANVAGAPYEQYF. Variable domain in full (rest from reference TRBV5-4 and TRBJ2-7): ETGVTQSPTHLIKTRGQQVTLRCSSQSGHNTVSWYQQALGQGPQFIFQYYREEENGRGNFPPRFSGLQFPNYSSELNVNALELDDSALYLCASRANVAGAPYEQYFGPGTRLTVT.

The rearrangement links TRBV25-1 to TRBJ2-3, with unresolved D. V was clipped by 4 bases and J by 6 bases, with 11 bases between them. This CDR3 region has 13 residues. Germline loops: CDR1 MGHDK, CDR2 SYGVNS. The CDR3 spells CASSVPSYDTQYF. DNA of the CDR3: TGTGCCAGCAGTGTTCCCTCGTATGATACGCAGTATTTT.

The rearrangement uses TRBV29-1 and TRBJ1-2; 8 bases are shared with TRBD1. After removal of 3 bases from V and 6 bases from J, the junction contained 9 bases not matched to a gene. The germline gives CDR1 SQVTM, CDR2 ANQGSEA. The CDR3 has 14 residues. The CDR3 sequence is CSVEGRTGINGYTF. The DNA for the CDR3 is TGCAGCGTTGAGGGGAGGACAGGGATAAATGGCTACACCTTC. Full variable domain (remainder filled in from reference TRBV29-1 and TRBJ1-2): SAVISQKPSRDICQRGTSLTIQCQVDSQVTMMFWYRQQPGQSLTLIATANQGSEATYESGFVIDKFPISRPNLTFSTLTVSNMSPEDSSIYLCSVEGRTGINGYTFGSGTRLTVV.

The J gene is TRBJ1-5, the V gene TRBV19; no reliable D call. The V end was cut by 4 bases, the J end by 3 bases, with 7 bases between. The germline V gene encodes CDR1 LNHDA and CDR2 SQIVND (reference sequence). This CDR3 region has 13 residues. The CDR3 is CASSTRDNQPQHF. The CDR3 bases are TGTGCCAGTAGTACCCGAGACAATCAGCCCCAGCATTTT.

The rearrangement uses TRBV28 and TRBJ2-7; the match to TRBD1 covers 7 bases. The CDR3 sequence is 14 residues long. After removal of 5 bases from V and 4 bases from J, the junction contained 8 bases not matched to a gene. Per the germline V gene, CDR1 is MDHEN and CDR2 is SYDVKM. CDR3 DNA: TGTGCCAGCAGTGGGACAGCAAGTTTTTACGAGCAGTACTTC. Protein sequence: CASSGTASFYEQYF.

This clone was counted between two and nine times. This chain joins TRBV15 and TRBJ2-7, with D perhaps TRBD1 (7 bases). Germline values: CDR1 LNHNV, CDR2 YYDKDF (reference sequence). This CDR3 has 15 residues. The V end lost 0 bases, the J end lost 6 bases, and 15 bases lay between the germline ends. The CDR3 sequence is CATSRDGAGGSEQYF. The CDR3 DNA reads TGTGCCACCAGCAGAGATGGGGCAGGGGGGAGCGAGCAGTACTTC.

This chain joins TRBV6-5 and TRBJ2-7; 10 bases are shared with TRBD1. V lost 4 bases, J lost 7 bases, and 7 bases stayed unmatched. The germline V gene has CDR1 MNHEY and CDR2 SVGAGI. This CDR3 region has 14 residues. Here the CDR3 reads CASSSGTGVSEQYF. CDR3 DNA sequence: TGTGCCAGCAGTTCCGGGACAGGGGTGAGTGAGCAGTACTTC.

The rearrangement uses TRBV6-5 and TRBJ1-6, with D perhaps TRBD1 (6 bases). Germline lookup yields CDR1 MNHEY and CDR2 SVGAGI. Trimming shortened V by 4 bases and J by 6 bases, and 13 bases separated the two germline ends. CDR3 size: 15 residues. The CDR3 DNA is TGTGCCAGCAGTTTAACCGGGACATCTAATTCACCCCTCCACTTT. Translating it yields CASSLTGTSNSPLHF.

This rearrangement joins TRBV6-5 to TRBJ2-1; 10 nucleotides match TRBD2. The germline CDR1 and CDR2 sequences are MNHEY and SVGAGI. The length of the CDR3 is 14 residues. The trim removed 5 bases at V and 6 bases at J, leaving 4 bases unmatched. CDR3 protein: CASSGRLAGNEQFF. Here the CDR3 DNA reads TGTGCCAGCAGTGGACGACTAGCGGGCAATGAGCAGTTCTTC.

This chain links TRBV29-1 with TRBJ1-1, with 7 bases matching TRBD1. In germline, CDR1 is SQVTM, CDR2 ANQGSEA. The CDR3 is 10 residues long. The V and J ends lost 5 bases and 9 bases, in that order; junction bases with no gene match: 3. The CDR3 sequence: CSVRDSKAFF. CDR3 coding DNA: TGCAGCGTTAGGGACAGCAAAGCTTTCTTT.

The V gene is TRBV29-1, the J gene TRBJ2-5; D is perhaps TRBD1 (5 bases). From germline, CDR1 is SQVTM and CDR2 ANQGSEA. The CDR3 is 15 amino acids. The V and J ends lost 3 bases and 5 bases respectively, with 19 bases between them. DNA for the CDR3: TGCAGCGTTGACGACCGCCAAGGGGCTCGGGAGACCCAGTACTTC. Protein sequence: CSVDDRQGARETQYF.

The V gene is TRBV29-1, the J gene TRBJ1-2; TRBD1 matches at 9 bases. CDR3 length: 16 residues. V shed 8 bases, J shed 1 base, and the junction held 14 bases outside the gene matches. Germline V gives CDR1 SQVTM, CDR2 ANQGSEA. The DNA for the CDR3 is TGCAGCTCGGGCCCGACAGGGGGTCTCGTTAACTATGGCTACACCTTC. It translates to CSSGPTGGLVNYGYTF.

The gene calls are TRBV29-1 and TRBJ2-1; a possible D gene is TRBD1 (6 bases). This CDR3 has 15 amino acids. Germline CDR1 is SQVTM and CDR2 is ANQGSEA. V lost 7 bases, J lost 3 bases, and 19 bases lay in between. CDR3 DNA: TGCAGCGGCCTAGGGGGAAACAAGAACTACAATGAGCAGTTCTTC. Its protein is CSGLGGNKNYNEQFF.

In this sample, this clone turned up once. The chain recombines TRBV7-8 with TRBJ2-7; D possibly corresponds to TRBD1 (6 bases). V dropped 5 bases and J dropped 2 bases, with 10 bases sitting between them. Germline V lookup: CDR1 SGHVS, CDR2 FQNEAQ. The CDR3 contains 13 residues. This CDR3 is CASSTDSTYEQYF. For the CDR3, the DNA is TGTGCCAGCAGCACGGACAGTACCTACGAGCAGTACTTC.

The genes are TRBV29-1 and TRBJ2-1, with 14 nucleotides matching TRBD2. The germline V gene has CDR1 SQVTM and CDR2 ANQGSEA. J lost 12 bases, V lost 6 bases, and 16 bases had no gene match. The CDR3 totals 16 residues. The CDR3 is CSVGTSGRLLNAGQFF. The CDR3 coding sequence is TGCAGCGTAGGGACTAGCGGGAGACTTTTAAATGCAGGGCAGTTCTTC.

This chain joins TRBV4-1 and TRBJ1-1; a weak D match, TRBD1 (5 bases). The CDR3 extends over 12 amino acids. Germline assignment: CDR1 MGHRA and CDR2 YSYEKL. V gave up 3 bases and J gave up 4 bases, with 6 bases separating them. CDR3 nucleotides: TGCGCCAGCAGCCACGGGGGCACTGAAGCTTTCTTT. Protein: CASSHGGTEAFF.

The chain combines TRBV2 with TRBJ1-1, with D possibly TRBD1 on 5 matching bases. Germline CDR1 is SNHLY and CDR2 is FYNNEI. The V and J ends lost 2 bases and 7 bases respectively, with 20 bases between them. The CDR3 sequence is 16 residues long. The CDR3 DNA is TGTGCCAGCAGTGAACCGTTGGGGGGTGGCGGTCGTGAAGCTTTCTTT. Its protein product is CASSEPLGGGGREAFF.